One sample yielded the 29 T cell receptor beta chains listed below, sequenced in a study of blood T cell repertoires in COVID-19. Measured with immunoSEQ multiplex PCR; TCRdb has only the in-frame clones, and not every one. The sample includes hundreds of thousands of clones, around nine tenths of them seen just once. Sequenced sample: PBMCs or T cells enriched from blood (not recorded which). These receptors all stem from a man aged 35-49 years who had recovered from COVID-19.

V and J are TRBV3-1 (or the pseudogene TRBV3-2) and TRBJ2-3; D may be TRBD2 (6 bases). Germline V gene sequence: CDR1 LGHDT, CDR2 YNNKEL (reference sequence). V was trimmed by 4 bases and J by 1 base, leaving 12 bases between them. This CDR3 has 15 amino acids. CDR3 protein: CASSPWGLRTDTQYF. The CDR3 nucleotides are TGTGCCAGCAGCCCGTGGGGACTCCGCACAGATACGCAGTATTTT.

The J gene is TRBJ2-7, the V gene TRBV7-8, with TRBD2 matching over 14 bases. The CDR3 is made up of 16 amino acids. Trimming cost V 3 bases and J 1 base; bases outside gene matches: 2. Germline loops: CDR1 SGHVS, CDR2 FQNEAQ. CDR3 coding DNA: TGTGCCAGCAGCTTCGGACTAGCGGGGGGTTCCTACGAGCAGTACTTC. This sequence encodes CASSFGLAGGSYEQYF.

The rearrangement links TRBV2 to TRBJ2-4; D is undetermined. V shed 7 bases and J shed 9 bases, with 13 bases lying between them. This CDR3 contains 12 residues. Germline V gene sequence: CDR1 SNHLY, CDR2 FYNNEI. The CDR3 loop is CASNSRFTIQYF. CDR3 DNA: TGTGCCAGCAACTCCCGGTTCACCATTCAGTACTTC.

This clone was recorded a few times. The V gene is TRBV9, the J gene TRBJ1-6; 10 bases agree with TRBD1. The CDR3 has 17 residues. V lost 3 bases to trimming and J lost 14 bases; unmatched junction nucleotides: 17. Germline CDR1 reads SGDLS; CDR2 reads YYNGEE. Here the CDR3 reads CASSAPDRGPSDLSLHF. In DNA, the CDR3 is TGTGCCAGCAGCGCCCCAGACAGGGGGCCTTCTGATTTATCCCTCCACTTT.

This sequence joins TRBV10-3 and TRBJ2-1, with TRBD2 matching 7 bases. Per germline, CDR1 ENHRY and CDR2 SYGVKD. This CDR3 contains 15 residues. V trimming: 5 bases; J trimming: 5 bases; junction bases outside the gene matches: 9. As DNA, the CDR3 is TGTGCCATCAGTTTGGTTGCGGGAGCTCACAATGAGCAGTTCTTC. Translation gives CAISLVAGAHNEQFF.

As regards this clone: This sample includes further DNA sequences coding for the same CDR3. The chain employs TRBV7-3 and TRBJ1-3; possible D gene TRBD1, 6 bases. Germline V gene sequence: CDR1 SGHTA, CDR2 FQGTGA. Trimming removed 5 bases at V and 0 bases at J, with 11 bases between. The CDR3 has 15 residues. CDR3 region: CASSLNRDSGNTIYF. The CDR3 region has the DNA TGTGCCAGCAGCCTAAACAGGGACTCTGGAAACACCATATATTTT.

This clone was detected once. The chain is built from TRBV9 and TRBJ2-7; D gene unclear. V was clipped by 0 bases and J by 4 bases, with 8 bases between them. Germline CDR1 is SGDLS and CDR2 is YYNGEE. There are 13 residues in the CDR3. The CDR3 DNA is TGTGCCAGCAGCGTAGGTACATCATACGAGCAGTACTTC. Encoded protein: CASSVGTSYEQYF.

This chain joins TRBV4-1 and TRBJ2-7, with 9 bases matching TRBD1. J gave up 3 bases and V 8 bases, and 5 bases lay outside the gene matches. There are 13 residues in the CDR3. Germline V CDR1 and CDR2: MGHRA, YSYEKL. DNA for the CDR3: TGCGCCAGCGGACAGGGGAGAGTCTACGAGCAGTACTTC. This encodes CASGQGRVYEQYF.

CDR3 in amino acids: CASSRGGTEAFF. CDR3 coding DNA: TGTGCCAGCAGCCGGGGGGGAACTGAAGCTTTCTTT. The chain couples TRBV4-2 to TRBJ1-1; a possible D gene is TRBD1 (5 bases). V lost 4 bases, J lost 5 bases, and 8 bases lay in between. Germline V lookup: CDR1 LGHNA, CDR2 YNFKEQ. The CDR3 runs to 12 residues.

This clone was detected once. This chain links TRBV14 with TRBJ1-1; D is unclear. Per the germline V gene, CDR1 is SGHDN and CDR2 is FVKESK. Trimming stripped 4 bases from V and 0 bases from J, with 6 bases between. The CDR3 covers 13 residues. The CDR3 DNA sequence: TGTGCCAGCAGCCCCACTTTGAACACTGAAGCTTTCTTT. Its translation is CASSPTLNTEAFF.

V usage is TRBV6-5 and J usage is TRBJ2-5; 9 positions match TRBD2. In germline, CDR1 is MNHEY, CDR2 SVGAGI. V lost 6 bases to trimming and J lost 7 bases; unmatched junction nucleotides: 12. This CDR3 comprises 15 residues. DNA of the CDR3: TGTGCCAGCAGCGAGGGCTCTAGCGGGGTCGCGACCCAGTACTTC. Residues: CASSEGSSGVATQYF.

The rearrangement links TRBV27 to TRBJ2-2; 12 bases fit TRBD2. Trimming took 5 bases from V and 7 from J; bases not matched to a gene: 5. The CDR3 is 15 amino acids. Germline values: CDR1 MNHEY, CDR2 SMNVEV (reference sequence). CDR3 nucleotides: TGTGCCAGCAGTCTGACTAGCGGGAGTGGCGGGGAGCTGTTTTTT. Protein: CASSLTSGSGGELFF.

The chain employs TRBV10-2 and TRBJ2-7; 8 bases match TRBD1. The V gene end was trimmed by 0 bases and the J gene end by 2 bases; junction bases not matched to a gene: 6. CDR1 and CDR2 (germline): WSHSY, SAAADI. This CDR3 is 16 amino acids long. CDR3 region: CASSESGGQGTYEQYF. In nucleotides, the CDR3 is TGCGCCAGCAGTGAGTCGGGCGGACAGGGAACCTACGAGCAGTACTTC.

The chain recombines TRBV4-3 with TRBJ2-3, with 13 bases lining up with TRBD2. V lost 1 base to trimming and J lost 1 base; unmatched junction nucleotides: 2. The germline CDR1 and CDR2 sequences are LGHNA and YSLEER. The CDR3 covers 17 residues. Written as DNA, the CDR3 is TGCGCCAGCAGCCAAGGTACTAGCGGGAGGGGCACAGATACGCAGTATTTT. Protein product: CASSQGTSGRGTDTQYF.

In DNA, the CDR3 is TGTGCCAGCAGCCAAGGCGGGCCGGGGAGTAATTCACCCCTCCACTTT. Residues: CASSQGGPGSNSPLHF. This chain joins TRBV3-1 (or the pseudogene TRBV3-2) and TRBJ1-6; D call uncertain. The CDR3 spans 16 residues. The V gene lost 1 base and the J gene lost 6 bases, with 13 bases spanning the gap. Germline assignment: CDR1 LGHDT and CDR2 YNNKEL (reference sequence).

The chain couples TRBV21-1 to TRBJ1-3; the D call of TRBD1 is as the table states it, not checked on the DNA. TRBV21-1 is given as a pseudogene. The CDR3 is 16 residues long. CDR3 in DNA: TGTGCCAGCAGCAAACGAACAACCTGCTCTGGAAACACCATATATTTT. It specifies CASSKRTTCSGNTIYF.

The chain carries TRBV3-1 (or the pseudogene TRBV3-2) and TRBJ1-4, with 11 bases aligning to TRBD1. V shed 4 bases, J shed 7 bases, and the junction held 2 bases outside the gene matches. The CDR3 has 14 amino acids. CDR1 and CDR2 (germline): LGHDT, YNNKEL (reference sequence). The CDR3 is CASSPGTGGEKLFF. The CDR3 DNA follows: TGTGCCAGCAGCCCGGGGACAGGGGGTGAAAAACTGTTTTTT.

The CDR3 DNA follows: TGTGCCAGCAGCCAAGGTTATCCCGGGGGCGAGCAGTACTTC. Its protein is CASSQGYPGGEQYF. The genes are TRBV3-1 (or the pseudogene TRBV3-2) and TRBJ2-7; D may be TRBD2 (6 bases). CDR1 LGHDT and CDR2 YNNKEL come from the germline V gene (reference sequence). The CDR3 is 14 amino acids. V lost 1 base and J lost 6, with 13 bases in between.

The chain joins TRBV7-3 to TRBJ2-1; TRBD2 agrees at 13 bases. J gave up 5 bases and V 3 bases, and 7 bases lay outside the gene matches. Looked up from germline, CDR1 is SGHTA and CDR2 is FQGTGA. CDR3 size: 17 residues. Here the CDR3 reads CASSFPGLAGANNEQFF. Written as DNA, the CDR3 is TGTGCCAGCAGCTTCCCCGGACTAGCGGGGGCCAACAATGAGCAGTTCTTC. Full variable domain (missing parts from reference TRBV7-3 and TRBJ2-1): GAGVSQTPSNKVTEKGKYVELRCDPISGHTALYWYRQSLGQGPEFLIYFQGTGAADDSGLPNDRFFAVRPEGSVSTLKIQRTERGDSAVYLCASSFPGLAGANNEQFFGPGTRLTVL.

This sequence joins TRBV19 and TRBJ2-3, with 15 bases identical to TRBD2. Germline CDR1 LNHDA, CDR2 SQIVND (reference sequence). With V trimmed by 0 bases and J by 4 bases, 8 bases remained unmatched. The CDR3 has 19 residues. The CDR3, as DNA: TGTGCCAGTAGTATAGAAGCCGGGACTAGCGGGAGGAAAGCAGATACGCAGTATTTT. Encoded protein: CASSIEAGTSGRKADTQYF.

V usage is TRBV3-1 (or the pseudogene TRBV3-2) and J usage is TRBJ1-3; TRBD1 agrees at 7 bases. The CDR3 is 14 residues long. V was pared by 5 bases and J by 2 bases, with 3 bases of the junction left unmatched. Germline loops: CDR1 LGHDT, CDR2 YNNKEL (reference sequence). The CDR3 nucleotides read TGTGCCAGCAGCTATGGGACAGCTGGAAACACCATATATTTT. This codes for CASSYGTAGNTIYF.

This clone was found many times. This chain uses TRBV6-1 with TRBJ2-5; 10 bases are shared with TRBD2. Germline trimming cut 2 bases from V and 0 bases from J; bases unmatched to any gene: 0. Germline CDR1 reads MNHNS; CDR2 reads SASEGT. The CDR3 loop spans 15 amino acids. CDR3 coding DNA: TGTGCCAGCAGTGAACTAGCGGGAGACCAAGAGACCCAGTACTTC. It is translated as CASSELAGDQETQYF.

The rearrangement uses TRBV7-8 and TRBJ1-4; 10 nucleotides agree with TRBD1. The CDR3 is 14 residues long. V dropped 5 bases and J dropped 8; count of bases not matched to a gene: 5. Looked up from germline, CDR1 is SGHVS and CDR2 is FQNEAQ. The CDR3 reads CASSRDRGLEKLFF. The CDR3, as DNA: TGTGCCAGCAGCCGAGACAGGGGGCTCGAAAAACTGTTTTTT.

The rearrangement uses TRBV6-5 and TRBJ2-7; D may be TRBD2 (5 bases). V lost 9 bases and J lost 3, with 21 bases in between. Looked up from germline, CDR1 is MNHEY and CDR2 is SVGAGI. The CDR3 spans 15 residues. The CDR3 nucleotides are TGTGCCAGTCGTCGAGAAGGACTCGCCCTCTACGAGCAGTACTTC. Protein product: CASRREGLALYEQYF.

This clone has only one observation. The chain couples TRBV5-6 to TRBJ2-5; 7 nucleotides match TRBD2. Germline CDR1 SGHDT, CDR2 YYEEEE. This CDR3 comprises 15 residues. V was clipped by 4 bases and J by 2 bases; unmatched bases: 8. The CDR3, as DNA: TGTGCCAGCAGCCGGGACTACCGTTTACAAGAGACCCAGTACTTC. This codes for CASSRDYRLQETQYF.

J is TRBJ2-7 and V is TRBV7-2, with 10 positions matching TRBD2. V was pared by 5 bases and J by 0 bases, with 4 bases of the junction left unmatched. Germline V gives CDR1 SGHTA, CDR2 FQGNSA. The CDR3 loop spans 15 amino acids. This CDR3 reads CASSRAGGISYEQYF. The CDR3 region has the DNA TGTGCCAGCAGCAGAGCGGGAGGGATCTCCTACGAGCAGTACTTC.

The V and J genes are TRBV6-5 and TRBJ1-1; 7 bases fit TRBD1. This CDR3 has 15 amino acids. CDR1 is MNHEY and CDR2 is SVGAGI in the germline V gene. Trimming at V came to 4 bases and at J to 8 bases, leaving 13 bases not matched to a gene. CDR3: CASSSSGAGGIEAFF. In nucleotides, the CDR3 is TGTGCCAGCAGTTCGTCCGGGGCAGGGGGTATAGAAGCTTTCTTT.

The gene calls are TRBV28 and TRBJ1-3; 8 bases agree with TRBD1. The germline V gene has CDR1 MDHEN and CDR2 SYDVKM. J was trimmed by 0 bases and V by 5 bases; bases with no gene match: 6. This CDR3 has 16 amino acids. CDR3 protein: CASSGDRLFSGNTIYF. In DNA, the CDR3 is TGTGCCAGCAGTGGGGACAGGCTCTTCTCTGGAAACACCATATATTTT.

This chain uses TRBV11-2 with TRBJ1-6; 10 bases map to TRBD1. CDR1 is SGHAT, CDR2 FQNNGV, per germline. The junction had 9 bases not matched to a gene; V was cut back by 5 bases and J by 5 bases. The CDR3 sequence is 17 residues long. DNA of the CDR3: TGTGCCAGCAGCCTTGGACAGGGGGGAGCCAATAATTCACCCCTCCACTTT. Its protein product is CASSLGQGGANNSPLHF.